This T cell receptor (beta chain) was captured by sequencing in a study of T-cell reconstitution after alpha-beta-depleted transplantation in children. General study points: One year after transplant, T-cell counts and diversity came mostly from newly produced T cells.

The TCRbeta library incorporated unique molecular identifiers. Each CDR3 protein is one row after TCRdb ran MiXCR on the PCR reads. The sample includes 550,000 to 600,000 distinct CDR3 sequences, 20% to 25% of them seen just once. A remark on this clonotype: What it recognizes is unknown.

This clonotype was obtained from a boy younger than two who had a stem cell transplant for acute myeloid leukemia, so the T cells may come from the graft donor. The source was PBMCs, mostly from graft donor cells, collected 360 days after TCRalphabeta/CD19-depleted stem cell transplant.

The CDR3: CAWSVNGGLAEQYF. The CDR3 nucleotides are TGTGCCTGGAGTGTAAACGGCGGGTTGGCCGAGCAGTACTTC. V usage is TRBV30 and J usage is TRBJ2-7, with TRBD2 as a possible D gene (5 bases). V was shortened by 0 bases and J by 6 bases, with 15 bases between the two germline ends. From germline, CDR1 is GTSNPN and CDR2 SVGIG (reference sequence). This CDR3 region has 14 residues.